This TCR beta chain came from a study of blood T cell repertoires in COVID-19. Trimming left V 6 bases short and J 0 bases short, with 12 bases between. CDR1 and CDR2 (germline): SGHRS, YFSETQ. CDR3 length: 15 amino acids. Original data processing: Estimates of nucleated cell counts were drawn from the amplification of reference gene primers. Profiling relied on immunoSEQ multiplex PCR, and the TCRdb table lists in-frame clones only, not all of them. V, J and clone size are taken as reported in that table, and D and trimming were inferred from the DNA itself. The table lists 100,000 to 150,000 clones, 82% of them singletons.

This clonotype was sampled from an older woman with acute or convalescent COVID-19. This chain uses TRBV5-1 with TRBJ2-2; possibly TRBD2 for D (6 bases). What was sequenced was peripheral blood. The CDR3 DNA follows: TGCGCCAGCACTGGCGGAGGGACGAACACCGGGGAGCTGTTTTTT. This gives the protein CASTGGGTNTGELFF.